This entry lists 9 T cell receptor beta chains sequenced from one sample in a study of blood T cell repertoires in COVID-19. Clones were sequenced by immunoSEQ multiplex PCR, and TCRdb holds only the in-frame ones, with some missing. The table has under 300,000 clones, 89% seen once. Material: peripheral blood. These receptors originate from a woman aged 40 to 49 who had recovered from COVID-19.

J is TRBJ2-3 and V is TRBV13; 7 bases match TRBD2. The CDR3 runs 15 residues. V shed 4 bases, J shed 1 base, and the junction held 5 bases outside the gene matches. CDR1 and CDR2 from the germline V gene are PRHDT and FYEKMQ (reference sequence). CDR3 sequence (DNA): TGTGCCAGCAGCTCCCTAGCGGTCGGCACAGATACGCAGTATTTT. This translates into CASSSLAVGTDTQYF.

The chain links TRBV27 to TRBJ2-7; 11 nucleotides agree with TRBD2. Losses at the gene ends were 4 bases for V and 7 bases for J; bases not matched to a gene: 9. Looked up from germline, CDR1 is MNHEY and CDR2 is SMNVEV (reference sequence). The CDR3 runs to 15 residues. CDR3 coding DNA: TGTGCCAGCAGTTCCCTAGCGGGGGGAAGGGGGGAGCAGTACTTC. It translates to CASSSLAGGRGEQYF.

The chain joins TRBV5-4 to TRBJ2-3; 9 bases match TRBD2. The CDR3 length is 14 residues. Germline trimming cut 3 bases from V and 4 bases from J; bases unmatched to any gene: 3. The germline gives CDR1 SGHNT, CDR2 YYREEE (reference sequence). The CDR3 sequence: CASSYSGGADTQYF. In DNA, the CDR3 is TGTGCCAGCAGCTATAGCGGGGGAGCAGATACGCAGTATTTT.

In its sample, this clone was seen a few times. The rearrangement links TRBV20-1 to TRBJ2-1, with D hard to call. V lost 5 bases and J 8 bases, leaving 7 bases between the germline ends. Germline V lookup: CDR1 DFQATT, CDR2 SNEGSKA (reference sequence). CDR3 length: 10 amino acids. The CDR3 reads CSAGRDEQFF. The CDR3 DNA is TGCAGTGCTGGTCGAGATGAGCAGTTCTTC.

This clone has a handful of counts. Other DNA variants within this sample encode the same CDR3. J is TRBJ1-1 and V is TRBV6-5; D is perhaps TRBD1 (5 bases). V gave up 0 bases and J gave up 2 bases, with 7 bases separating them. Germline CDR1 reads MNHEY; CDR2 reads SVGAGI. CDR3 length equals 14 residues. The DNA for the CDR3 is TGTGCCAGCAGTTACTCGGGGGGAAACACTGAAGCTTTCTTT. It yields the protein CASSYSGGNTEAFF.

A remark on this clone: This sample includes further DNA sequences coding for the same CDR3. The chain combines TRBV29-1 with TRBJ2-3, with D maybe TRBD1 (5 bases). Germline V gene data show CDR1 as SQVTM and CDR2 as ANQGSEA. This CDR3 contains 13 residues. Trimming stripped 3 bases from V and 3 bases from J, with 10 bases between. Here the CDR3 reads CSVEVAGTDTQYF. The CDR3, as DNA: TGCAGCGTTGAGGTGGCAGGGACAGATACGCAGTATTTT.

The chain joins TRBV5-1 to TRBJ1-6; 8 nucleotides agree with TRBD1. V dropped 4 bases and J dropped 7; count of bases not matched to a gene: 16. The germline CDR1 and CDR2 sequences are SGHRS and YFSETQ. The CDR3 is made up of 18 amino acids. CDR3 coding DNA: TGCGCCAGCAGCCTCGGGACAGGTGATACGCTCGAAAATTCACCCCTCCACTTT. Translating it yields CASSLGTGDTLENSPLHF. The full variable domain, in which reference TRBV5-1 and TRBJ1-6 provide the parts outside the CDR3, is KAGVTQTPRYLIKTRGQQVTLSCSPISGHRSVSWYQQTPGQGLQFLFEYFSETQRNKGNFPGRFSGRQFSNSRSEMNVSTLELGDSALYLCASSLGTGDTLENSPLHFGNGTRLTVT.

The rearrangement uses TRBV11-2 and TRBJ1-1, with D tentatively TRBD1 (6 bases). This CDR3 has 13 amino acids. Germline lookup yields CDR1 SGHAT and CDR2 FQNNGV. The V end was cut by 5 bases, the J end by 3 bases, with 10 bases between. CDR3 bases: TGTGCCAGCAGCCGAAACAGGGACACTGAAGCTTTCTTT. The encoded protein is CASSRNRDTEAFF.

The chain links TRBV18 to TRBJ1-2; perhaps TRBD1 as D (5 bases). Between the trimmed V and J ends, which lost 5 bases and 1 base, there was a span of 8 bases. The CDR3 is 13 residues long. Germline values: CDR1 KGHSH, CDR2 LQKENI. The CDR3 is CASSLGVNYGYTF. CDR3 coding DNA: TGTGCCAGCTCATTAGGGGTTAACTATGGCTACACCTTC.